This T cell receptor beta chain was documented in a study of radiotherapy plus CTLA-4 blockade in lung cancer. Germline V gene sequence: CDR1 MDHEN, CDR2 SYDVKM. This CDR3 has 15 amino acids. Trimming at V came to 2 bases and at J to 1 base, leaving 2 bases not matched to a gene. This clone was counted between two and nine times. Measured with immunoSEQ multiplex PCR; TCRdb has only the in-frame clones, and not every one. The sample gives about 64,000 clones, around 68% of which show up once; about 9% is in the top ten. The rearrangement links TRBV28 to TRBJ1-2; 9 nucleotides match TRBD1. The TCR sequence derives from a human donor with non-small cell lung cancer whose response to radiotherapy plus ipilimumab could not be evaluated. The sample in question was peripheral blood, obtained from a patient treated with radiotherapy plus ipilimumab. CDR3 loop: CASSLGTGFNYGYTF. For the CDR3, the DNA is TGTGCCAGCAGTTTAGGGACAGGGTTTAACTATGGCTACACCTTC.